Given below is one TCR beta chain in context. The record originates from a study of OX40 agonist ivuxolimab in advanced cancers. The table came from immunoSEQ multiplex PCR; TCRdb's copy has only in-frame clones and leaves some out. The sample holds about 32,000 clones, roughly 84% seen once. The length of the CDR3 is 15 residues. J was trimmed by 8 bases and V by 3 bases; bases with no gene match: 8. Germline CDR1 SGDLS, CDR2 YYNGEE. The chain uses TRBV9 and TRBJ1-4; 9 bases agree with TRBD1. Here the sequenced sample was CD4+ or CD8+ T cells sorted from blood, taken in a trial of the OX40 agonist ivuxolimab. The TCR sequence derives from an adult with an advanced solid tumor such as melanoma, head and neck, liver or kidney cancer. CDR3 in DNA: TGTGCCAGCAGCGCCGCCGGGACAGGGCGAGAAAAACTGTTTTTT. Translating it yields CASSAAGTGREKLFF.